These 11 T cell receptor beta chains share one sample of origin, sequenced in a study of shared clonotypes between healthy human individuals. The repertoire was sequenced with immunoSEQ multiplex PCR; TCRdb's copy has only in-frame clones and lacks some. Altogether roughly 2 million clones are present, 85% to 95% being singletons, with the ten largest covering more than 0.1%. The sample was naive CD4+ T cells sorted from blood. Specified subset: CD45RA+ positively selected. These receptors came from a man between 18 and 35 years old in good health.

V usage is TRBV7-2 and J usage is TRBJ2-4; D may be TRBD1 (6 bases). The CDR3 is 13 residues long. Germline V CDR1 and CDR2: SGHTA, FQGNSA. V lost 6 bases, J lost 9 bases, and 15 bases lay in between. The CDR3 here is CASRETGSSIQYF. As DNA, the CDR3 is TGTGCCAGCAGAGAGACAGGTAGTAGCATTCAGTACTTC.

The V call is TRBV27, the J call TRBJ1-2; D may be TRBD1 (5 bases). Trimming cost V 9 bases and J 5 bases, with 10 bases left between them. This CDR3 has 11 amino acids. CDR1 and CDR2 from the germline V gene are MNHEY and SMNVEV (reference sequence). CDR3 nucleotide sequence: TGTGCCAGTGGAGGGGAGTATGGCTACACCTTC. Translation gives CASGGEYGYTF.

V and J are TRBV19 and TRBJ1-2; D not resolved. Germline-derived CDR1 and CDR2 are LNHDA and SQIVND (reference sequence). With 5 bases removed from V and 5 bases from J, the gap between germline ends came to 21 bases. There are 16 residues in the CDR3. The DNA for the CDR3 is TGTGCCAGTAGTGTCCTCGGAGGAGGAGTGACGTATGGCTACACCTTC. Amino acids: CASSVLGGGVTYGYTF.

The chain couples TRBV11-3 to TRBJ2-1; 8 bases align to TRBD2. Looked up from germline, CDR1 is SGHNT and CDR2 is YENEEA. V was pared by 5 bases and J by 3 bases, with 6 bases of the junction left unmatched. CDR3 size: 15 residues. The CDR3 sequence is CASSTTTSVYNEQFF. In DNA, the CDR3 is TGTGCCAGCAGCACGACGACTAGCGTCTACAATGAGCAGTTCTTC.

The chain joins TRBV27 to TRBJ1-1; D gene unclear. V lost 2 bases and J lost 3, with 7 bases in between. The germline CDR1 and CDR2 sequences are MNHEY and SMNVEV (reference sequence). The CDR3 contains 13 residues. The CDR3 DNA is TGTGCCAGCAGTTTAAGGGATTACACTGAAGCTTTCTTT. Translated: CASSLRDYTEAFF.

The rearrangement uses TRBV15 and TRBJ2-7; maybe TRBD1 (5 bases). CDR1 LNHNV and CDR2 YYDKDF come from the germline V gene (reference sequence). Trimming took off 3 bases at V and 2 bases at J, with 14 bases between the two ends. The CDR3 covers 15 residues. CDR3 coding DNA: TGTGCCACCAGCAGGCCCGCAGGGCTGCCCTACGAGCAGTACTTC. Protein sequence: CATSRPAGLPYEQYF.

The chain has TRBV6-5 and TRBJ1-2; D possibly corresponds to TRBD1 (5 bases). Per the germline V gene, CDR1 is MNHEY and CDR2 is SVGAGI. The V end lost 0 bases, the J end lost 4 bases, and 9 bases lay between the germline ends. The CDR3 loop spans 14 amino acids. This chain's CDR3 is CASSYSMGPYGYTF. In DNA, the CDR3 is TGTGCCAGCAGTTACTCGATGGGACCCTATGGCTACACCTTC.

The chain uses TRBV5-4 and TRBJ2-2; TRBD1 matches 7 bases. V dropped 0 bases and J dropped 6; count of bases not matched to a gene: 8. The germline V gene has CDR1 SGHNT and CDR2 YYREEE (reference sequence). The CDR3 extends over 16 amino acids. CDR3 DNA: TGTGCCAGCAGCTTGGGGGACAGTACTGGGGCCGGGGAGCTGTTTTTT. Translation gives CASSLGDSTGAGELFF.

About this clone itself: The sample contains more than one DNA sequence encoding this CDR3. V is TRBV7-9 and J is TRBJ2-7; D is unclear. Trimming stripped 4 bases from V and 3 bases from J, with 7 bases between. CDR3 length: 12 amino acids. The germline gives CDR1 SEHNR, CDR2 FQNEAQ (reference sequence). CDR3 DNA sequence: TGTGCCAGCAGCTCAGACGGCTACGAGCAGTACTTC. The encoded protein is CASSSDGYEQYF. Full variable domain (rest looked up from reference TRBV7-9 and TRBJ2-7): DTGVSQNPRHKITKRGQNVTFRCDPISEHNRLYWYRQTLGQGPEFLTYFQNEAQLEKSRLLSDRFSAERPKGSFSTLEIQRTEQGDSAMYLCASSSDGYEQYFGPGTRLTVT.

The chain recombines TRBV27 with TRBJ2-3; maybe TRBD2 (6 bases). The germline V gene has CDR1 MNHEY and CDR2 SMNVEV (reference sequence). Trimming shortened V by 0 bases and J by 7 bases, and 17 bases separated the two germline ends. This CDR3 spans 16 amino acids. The CDR3 sequence: CASSLSWRGRKNTQYF. The DNA for the CDR3 is TGTGCCAGCAGTTTATCCTGGAGGGGAAGGAAAAATACGCAGTATTTT.

This sequence joins TRBV5-1 and TRBJ2-2; D may be TRBD1 (5 bases). This CDR3 is built from 15 residues. V lost 0 bases, J lost 6 bases, and 12 bases lay in between. CDR1 is SGHRS and CDR2 is YFSETQ in the germline V gene. The CDR3 DNA reads TGCGCCAGCAGCTTGGCCTTAGGGGAACCCGGGGAGCTGTTTTTT. Protein product: CASSLALGEPGELFF. Drawing the rest from reference TRBV5-1 and TRBJ2-2, the complete variable domain is KAGVTQTPRYLIKTRGQQVTLSCSPISGHRSVSWYQQTPGQGLQFLFEYFSETQRNKGNFPGRFSGRQFSNSRSEMNVSTLELGDSALYLCASSLALGEPGELFFGEGSRLTVL.